This T cell receptor (beta chain) was recorded in a study of shared clonotypes between healthy human individuals. Using immunoSEQ multiplex PCR, the repertoire was profiled, and TCRdb retains in-frame clones only, with some absent. Seen here are about 2 million clones, around 96% observed once, and the top ten hold around 1%. The naive CD8 fraction comprised CD45RO-negative cells positively selected for CCR7 and excluded terminally differentiated effector memory CD45RA+ cells. The CDR3 is 16 amino acids. Germline-derived CDR1 and CDR2 are SQVTM and ANQGSEA. V was shortened by 6 bases and J by 0 bases, with 18 bases between the two germline ends.

Specimen: naive CD8+ T cells sorted from blood. This chain links TRBV29-1 with TRBJ2-1; possible D gene TRBD2, 6 bases. The TCR originated in a man aged 18 to 30 in good health. The CDR3 region has the DNA TGCAGCGTAGCCGTTCTAGCGCAGAGCTCCTACAATGAGCAGTTCTTC. Encoded protein: CSVAVLAQSSYNEQFF.